The 31 T cell receptor beta chains below come from one sample, sequenced in a study of T cell responses to AZD1222 COVID-19 vaccine. Sequenced by immunoSEQ multiplex PCR; TCRdb stores in-frame clones only, minus some. The sample records fewer than 150,000 clones, roughly nine tenths being singletons. The sample consisted of peripheral blood, taken 28 days after the second AZD1222 dose. All receptors come from an adult who received the AZD1222 COVID-19 vaccine.

This chain connects TRBV7-2 to TRBJ2-3, with 7 bases fitting TRBD1. Germline V CDR1 and CDR2: SGHTA, FQGNSA. Trimming cost V 4 bases and J 7 bases; bases outside gene matches: 17. This CDR3 contains 17 residues. CDR3 sequence (DNA): TGTGCCAGCAGCTCCCCCCTGAGGGGGCGCCAAGAAAATACGCAGTATTTT. Translating it yields CASSSPLRGRQENTQYF.

The V and J genes are TRBV20-1 and TRBJ2-1, with 7 bases that match TRBD2. CDR3 length: 15 residues. Germline V gene sequence: CDR1 DFQATT, CDR2 SNEGSKA (reference sequence). The trim removed 3 bases at V and 5 bases at J, leaving 10 bases unmatched. CDR3 nucleotides: TGCAGTGCTAGTAGTTACGGGAGGAGCGACAATGAGCAGTTCTTC. Translated: CSASSYGRSDNEQFF.

The table lists this clone with a count of one. The chain couples TRBV11-2 to TRBJ1-6; unclear D gene. The CDR3 covers 13 residues. Trimming removed 5 bases from V and 7 bases from J, with 9 bases in between. Germline V lookup: CDR1 SGHAT, CDR2 FQNNGV. The DNA of the CDR3 is TGTGCCAGCAGCCAACTCTGGAATTCACCCCTCCACTTT. It translates to CASSQLWNSPLHF.

The chain has TRBV6-4 and TRBJ2-3; 8 bases agree with TRBD1. V lost 5 bases and J lost 3; bases outside the gene matches: 10. Per the germline V gene, CDR1 is MRHNA and CDR2 is SNTAGT. This CDR3 region has 16 residues. The CDR3 DNA reads TGTGCCAGCAGTCCCAAGACAGGGGTTAGGACAGATACGCAGTATTTT. Its protein product is CASSPKTGVRTDTQYF.

The rearrangement links TRBV11-1 to TRBJ1-1; 9 bases fit TRBD1. The germline V gene has CDR1 SGHAT and CDR2 FQDESV (reference sequence). The CDR3 runs to 15 residues. Trimming removed 2 bases from V and 1 base from J; junction bases left unmatched: 2. The CDR3 spells CASSLTGGANTEAFF. The CDR3 nucleotides are TGTGCCAGCAGCTTAACAGGGGGCGCGAACACTGAAGCTTTCTTT.

The chain has TRBV20-1 and TRBJ1-5; possibly TRBD1 for D (5 bases). Germline CDR1 and CDR2: DFQATT and SNEGSKA (reference sequence). The CDR3 is 14 residues long. The V end was cut by 5 bases, the J end by 7 bases, with 18 bases between. For the CDR3, the DNA is TGCAGTGCTGGTGGTGGGGTTGGGGGGCAGCCCCAGCATTTT. Translated: CSAGGGVGGQPQHF.

The rearrangement links TRBV20-1 to TRBJ1-1; no definite D call. The germline V gene encodes CDR1 DFQATT and CDR2 SNEGSKA (reference sequence). The ends were cut back, 1 base at V and 6 bases at J, with 6 bases in the middle. This CDR3 comprises 11 residues. In nucleotides, the CDR3 is TGCAGTGCTAGAGGGCCAGCTGAAGCTTTCTTT. Translated, it gives CSARGPAEAFF.

The V gene is TRBV6-5, the J gene TRBJ1-1; the D gene is possibly TRBD1 (5 bases). CDR1 and CDR2 (germline): MNHEY, SVGAGI. Trimming left V 4 bases short and J 5 bases short, with 14 bases between. The CDR3 covers 14 residues. Written as DNA, the CDR3 is TGTGCCAGCAGTTGGAAACAGGTCGGGACTGAAGCTTTCTTT. It encodes CASSWKQVGTEAFF.

This chain links TRBV30 with TRBJ1-3; D not resolved. V was trimmed by 2 bases and J by 0 bases, leaving 8 bases between them. This CDR3 contains 14 residues. CDR1 is GTSNPN and CDR2 is SVGIG in the germline V gene (reference sequence). The CDR3: CAWSPPVSGNTIYF. The CDR3 DNA sequence: TGTGCCTGGAGTCCACCAGTCTCTGGAAACACCATATATTTT. The entire variable domain, with the rest obtained from reference TRBV30 and TRBJ1-3, is as follows: SQTIHQWPATLVQPVGSPLSLECTVEGTSNPNLYWYRQAAGRGLQLLFYSVGIGQISSEVPQNLSASRPQDRQFILSSKKLLLSDSGFYLCAWSPPVSGNTIYFGEGSWLTVV.

This chain links TRBV28 with TRBJ1-3; 7 positions match TRBD1. In germline, CDR1 is MDHEN, CDR2 SYDVKM. Trimming cost V 10 bases and J 2 bases; bases outside gene matches: 8. This CDR3 has 14 residues. The CDR3 DNA is TGTGCCATCGCTTTCGACAGGGCTGGAAACACCATATATTTT. Translated, it gives CAIAFDRAGNTIYF.

V gene TRBV10-3 combines with J gene TRBJ2-3; 9 nucleotides agree with TRBD2. The junction had 4 bases not matched to a gene; V was cut back by 0 bases and J by 3 bases. The CDR3 has 16 amino acids. Germline V gene lookup returns CDR1 ENHRY and CDR2 SYGVKD. The CDR3 protein is CAISESGLAGTDTQYF. In DNA form, the CDR3 reads TGTGCCATCAGTGAGTCCGGGCTAGCGGGAACAGATACGCAGTATTTT.

Only one count was recorded for this clone. The rearrangement links TRBV6-5 to TRBJ1-1; unclear D gene. The CDR3 covers 11 residues. V was clipped by 2 bases and J by 8 bases, with 6 bases between them. Germline lookup yields CDR1 MNHEY and CDR2 SVGAGI. The CDR3 region is CASSYLEEAFF. CDR3 bases: TGTGCCAGCAGTTACCTAGAGGAAGCTTTCTTT.

This clone was detected only once. This chain connects TRBV2 to TRBJ2-3, with 9 nucleotides matching TRBD2. With 6 bases clipped from V and 5 bases from J, the junction kept 3 bases outside the gene matches. Germline loops: CDR1 SNHLY, CDR2 FYNNEI. The CDR3 extends over 13 amino acids. Written as DNA, the CDR3 is TGTGCCAGCAGGAGCGGGGGGAAAGATACGCAGTATTTT. Translation gives CASRSGGKDTQYF. The variable domain in full, completed from reference TRBV2 and TRBJ2-3, reads EPEVTQTPSHQVTQMGQEVILRCVPISNHLYFYWYRQILGQKVEFLVSFYNNEISEKSEIFDDQFSVERPDGSNFTLKIRSTKLEDSAMYFCASRSGGKDTQYFGPGTRLTVL.

This sequence joins TRBV9 and TRBJ1-1, with D maybe TRBD1 (5 bases). Germline CDR1 SGDLS, CDR2 YYNGEE. Trimming pared 3 bases from V and 0 bases from J, leaving 12 bases between. This CDR3 has 15 amino acids. The CDR3 region has the DNA TGTGCCAGCAGCGCCACGGGGACGGTGAACACTGAAGCTTTCTTT. It codes for CASSATGTVNTEAFF.

V usage is TRBV5-4 and J usage is TRBJ2-1; 8 bases agree with TRBD2. Germline V gene data show CDR1 as SGHNT and CDR2 as YYREEE (reference sequence). The CDR3 is 15 amino acids. V gave up 6 bases and J gave up 4 bases; unmatched junction bases: 9. CDR3 nucleotides: TGTGCCAGCACTCTCACTAGCGGACAATACAATGAGCAGTTCTTC. Its translation: CASTLTSGQYNEQFF.

This chain connects TRBV4-2 to TRBJ1-2; D uncertain. Germline V gene sequence: CDR1 LGHNA, CDR2 YNFKEQ. This CDR3 spans 15 amino acids. V was clipped by 0 bases and J by 4 bases, with 12 bases between them. The CDR3 region has the DNA TGTGCCAGCAGCCAAGACTGGGCAGGAATCTATGGCTACACCTTC. Protein: CASSQDWAGIYGYTF.

The V call is TRBV9, the J call TRBJ1-3; 7 bases agree with TRBD1. Trimming at V came to 4 bases and at J to 3 bases, leaving 10 bases not matched to a gene. The CDR3 sequence is 16 residues long. CDR1 and CDR2 from the germline V gene are SGDLS and YYNGEE. The CDR3 reads CASSSQDRARGNTIYF. Here the CDR3 DNA reads TGTGCCAGCAGCTCCCAAGACAGGGCGCGTGGAAACACCATATATTTT.

This clone was counted a single time. The genes are TRBV10-3 and TRBJ2-1; D may be TRBD1 (6 bases). V lost 7 bases to trimming and J lost 3 bases, with 10 bases between them. The germline V gene encodes CDR1 ENHRY and CDR2 SYGVKD. The CDR3 contains 13 residues. The CDR3 DNA is TGTGCCATCAAGCAGGGGCTCTACAATGAGCAGTTCTTC. It specifies CAIKQGLYNEQFF.

The gene calls are TRBV6-2 or TRBV6-3 and TRBJ2-7, with TRBD2 identical over 8 bases. The CDR3 is 16 residues long. Germline V gives CDR1 MNHEY, CDR2 SVGEGT. Trimming took 0 bases from V and 6 from J; bases not matched to a gene: 10. The CDR3 DNA sequence: TGTGCCAGCAGTTACTCGAGGCTGGCGGGAGGCGGCGAGCAGTACTTC. This gives the protein CASSYSRLAGGGEQYF.

The chain carries TRBV6-5 and TRBJ1-2, with 8 nucleotides matching TRBD1. CDR1 is MNHEY and CDR2 is SVGAGI in the germline V gene. The CDR3 is made up of 13 amino acids. The V segment lost 5 bases and the J segment 4 bases; nucleotides outside the gene matches: 3. The CDR3 sequence: CASSPGQAYGYTF. The CDR3 nucleotides are TGTGCCAGCAGTCCGGGACAGGCCTATGGCTACACCTTC.

The chain employs TRBV9 and TRBJ1-3; 10 positions match TRBD1. The trim removed 4 bases at V and 3 bases at J, leaving 10 bases unmatched. The CDR3 extends over 17 amino acids. Looked up from germline, CDR1 is SGDLS and CDR2 is YYNGEE. CDR3 amino acids: CASSTRDRGLGGNTIYF. CDR3 coding DNA: TGTGCCAGCAGCACCCGGGACAGGGGATTGGGTGGAAACACCATATATTTT.

The chain joins TRBV5-1 to TRBJ2-5; 14 bases agree with TRBD2. CDR1 and CDR2 (germline): SGHRS, YFSETQ. V was pared by 2 bases and J by 2 bases, with 11 bases of the junction left unmatched. There are 19 residues in the CDR3. This chain's CDR3 is CASSLTGTSGSRGQETQYF. CDR3 bases: TGCGCCAGCAGCTTAACCGGGACTAGCGGGAGTAGGGGGCAAGAGACCCAGTACTTC.

The rearrangement joins TRBV28 to TRBJ1-5; D is unresolved. The CDR3 sequence is 16 residues long. V dropped 2 bases and J dropped 5 bases, with 16 bases sitting between them. Germline V gene data show CDR1 as MDHEN and CDR2 as SYDVKM. CDR3 loop: CASSLMAGTADQPQHF. The CDR3 DNA sequence: TGTGCCAGCAGTTTAATGGCAGGTACGGCGGATCAGCCCCAGCATTTT.

CDR3 bases: TGTGCCAGCACCGGGACATCAAACACCGGGGAGCTGTTTTTT. Protein sequence: CASTGTSNTGELFF. The chain couples TRBV5-6 to TRBJ2-2; TRBD1 is a possible D gene (6 bases). V shed 6 bases and J shed 2 bases, with 11 bases lying between them. Germline lookup yields CDR1 SGHDT and CDR2 YYEEEE. This CDR3 is 14 amino acids long.

This chain links TRBV11-2 with TRBJ1-1, with D uncertain. Trimming removed 7 bases at V and 2 bases at J, with 11 bases between. Germline-derived CDR1 and CDR2 are SGHAT and FQNNGV. This CDR3 comprises 13 residues. The CDR3 loop is CASKKFGNTEAFF. In DNA form, the CDR3 reads TGTGCCAGCAAAAAATTCGGAAACACTGAAGCTTTCTTT.

The J gene is TRBJ1-2, the V gene TRBV27; 11 nucleotides match TRBD1. The CDR3 length is 17 residues. Germline CDR1 and CDR2: MNHEY and SMNVEV (reference sequence). Trimming took 5 bases from V and 5 from J; bases not matched to a gene: 13. CDR3 amino acids: CASSLRTGGAQLYGYTF. CDR3 DNA: TGTGCCAGCAGTCTTCGGACAGGGGGCGCCCAACTGTATGGCTACACCTTC.

J is TRBJ2-1 and V is TRBV2; TRBD2 matches at 7 bases. CDR3 length equals 15 residues. After removal of 8 bases from V and 7 bases from J, the junction contained 14 bases not matched to a gene. Looked up from germline, CDR1 is SNHLY and CDR2 is FYNNEI. Written as DNA, the CDR3 is TGTGCCAGCTCCCGGAATGGCGGGGGTGGGAATGAGCAGTTCTTC. This gives the protein CASSRNGGGGNEQFF.

This chain uses TRBV11-2 with TRBJ2-2; possible D gene TRBD1, 5 bases. This CDR3 has 15 residues. Germline V lookup: CDR1 SGHAT, CDR2 FQNNGV. V lost 5 bases and J 3 bases, leaving 13 bases between the germline ends. The CDR3 is CASSPGQVDTGELFF. The CDR3 DNA is TGTGCCAGCAGCCCCGGACAAGTTGACACCGGGGAGCTGTTTTTT.

This chain connects TRBV7-9 to TRBJ1-2; D ambiguous. Per germline, CDR1 SEHNR and CDR2 FQNEAQ (reference sequence). The CDR3 has 13 amino acids. V lost 2 bases, J lost 3 bases, and 7 bases lay in between. In nucleotides, the CDR3 is TGTGCCAGCAGCTTAAGCACAGACTATGGCTACACCTTC. Translating gives CASSLSTDYGYTF.

The chain combines TRBV3-1 (or the pseudogene TRBV3-2) with TRBJ2-3, with D perhaps given as TRBD1 or TRBD2 (5 bases each). This CDR3 spans 15 amino acids. V lost 4 bases to trimming and J lost 1 base, with 12 bases between them. CDR1 and CDR2 (germline): LGHDT, YNNKEL (reference sequence). CDR3 nucleotide sequence: TGTGCCAGCAGCCGATCAAGGGACGGCACAGATACGCAGTATTTT. It translates to CASSRSRDGTDTQYF.

The rearrangement links TRBV10-3 to TRBJ1-5; D perhaps matches TRBD1 (6 bases). CDR3 length: 16 amino acids. V was shortened by 3 bases and J by 1 base, with 13 bases between the two germline ends. CDR1 and CDR2 (germline): ENHRY, SYGVKD. CDR3 sequence: CAISDTTGGSNQPQHF. For the CDR3, the DNA is TGTGCCATCAGTGACACGACAGGAGGAAGCAATCAGCCCCAGCATTTT.